A single sample is the source of the 26 T cell receptor beta chains below, sequenced in a study of blood T cell repertoires in COVID-19. This table comes from immunoSEQ multiplex PCR, and its TCRdb copy is limited to in-frame clones, with some not included. Among about 100,000 clones listed, about 89% were seen once. The sequencing input was peripheral blood. These TCRs come from a man in his fifties or sixties with active COVID-19.

The chain joins TRBV28 to TRBJ2-2, with D possibly matching TRBD1 (5 bases). The germline gives CDR1 MDHEN, CDR2 SYDVKM. The length of the CDR3 is 15 residues. V shed 3 bases and J shed 3 bases, with 11 bases lying between them. The CDR3 loop reads CASSFRDRHTGELFF. The CDR3 DNA reads TGTGCCAGCAGTTTCCGAGACAGACACACCGGGGAGCTGTTTTTT.

The rearrangement links TRBV7-9 to TRBJ2-1; 10 nucleotides agree with TRBD1. Germline V gene data show CDR1 as SEHNR and CDR2 as FQNEAQ (reference sequence). V trimming: 4 bases; J trimming: 2 bases; junction bases outside the gene matches: 14. The CDR3 contains 19 residues. The CDR3, as DNA: TGTGCCAGCAGCTCGAGACAGGGGGCGAGGAAAAGTACCTACAATGAGCAGTTCTTC. Protein sequence: CASSSRQGARKSTYNEQFF.

The rearrangement joins TRBV19 to TRBJ2-1, with 9 nucleotides matching TRBD2. CDR3 length equals 15 residues. J lost 3 bases, V lost 3 bases, and 3 bases had no gene match. CDR1 is LNHDA, CDR2 SQIVND, per germline (reference sequence). The DNA of the CDR3 is TGTGCCAGTAGTATCGCGGGAGGGTTCTACAATGAGCAGTTCTTC. Protein: CASSIAGGFYNEQFF.

The rearrangement links TRBV19 to TRBJ2-2; TRBD1 is a possible D gene (6 bases). Germline values: CDR1 LNHDA, CDR2 SQIVND (reference sequence). V lost 8 bases, J lost 8 bases, and 12 bases lay in between. The CDR3 contains 12 residues. CDR3 sequence reads: CASGRGTGELFF. DNA of the CDR3: TGTGCCAGTGGAAGGGGGACAGGGGAGCTGTTTTTT.

V usage is TRBV4-2 and J usage is TRBJ1-5; D remains ambiguous. In germline, CDR1 is LGHNA, CDR2 YNFKEQ. There are 15 residues in the CDR3. V gave up 1 base and J gave up 5 bases, with 12 bases separating them. CDR3 bases: TGTGCCAGCAGCCAAGGCACGGGGATCGATCAGCCCCAGCATTTT. Its translation is CASSQGTGIDQPQHF.

This clone appeared a few times. The chain has TRBV3-1 (or the pseudogene TRBV3-2) and TRBJ1-2, with TRBD1 identical over 7 bases. This CDR3 has 13 residues. Germline V gives CDR1 LGHDT, CDR2 YNNKEL (reference sequence). The trim removed 4 bases at V and 6 bases at J, leaving 5 bases unmatched. The CDR3 DNA reads as TGTGCCAGCAGCCTCATGGACAGGCATGGCTACACCTTC. It codes for CASSLMDRHGYTF.

The chain joins TRBV11-3 to TRBJ2-3, with 9 nucleotides matching TRBD2. The CDR3 is 14 residues long. Trimming removed 8 bases from V and 5 bases from J; junction bases left unmatched: 8. From germline, CDR1 is SGHNT and CDR2 YENEEA. The chain's CDR3 is CASGSGRSKDTQYF. The CDR3, as DNA: TGTGCCAGCGGGAGCGGGAGGAGTAAAGATACGCAGTATTTT.

This clone was seen just once. V gene TRBV9 combines with J gene TRBJ2-3; 15 bases map to TRBD2. CDR3 length: 17 residues. The ends lost 4 bases at V and 4 bases at J; junction bases unmatched: 7. Germline CDR1 and CDR2: SGDLS and YYNGEE. CDR3 coding DNA: TGTGCCAGCAGCCTCGGACTAGCGGGAGGGCCCGCAGATACGCAGTATTTT. Translating it yields CASSLGLAGGPADTQYF.

The rearrangement joins TRBV29-1 to TRBJ2-1; 11 bases agree with TRBD2. Germline trimming cut 3 bases from V and 10 bases from J; bases unmatched to any gene: 5. CDR1 is SQVTM, CDR2 ANQGSEA, per germline. The CDR3 is 13 residues long. This CDR3 reads CSVDSGRVREQFF. Here the CDR3 DNA reads TGCAGCGTTGATAGCGGGAGGGTTAGAGAGCAGTTCTTC.

The chain joins TRBV4-2 to TRBJ1-2; 7 positions agree with TRBD1. Germline CDR1 LGHNA, CDR2 YNFKEQ. Losses at the gene ends were 4 bases for V and 3 bases for J; bases not matched to a gene: 8. This CDR3 spans 15 amino acids. In DNA form, the CDR3 reads TGTGCCAGCAGCCCGAGGAGGCAGGGGGACTATGGCTACACCTTC. Protein sequence: CASSPRRQGDYGYTF.

The CDR3 spells CASSLDRANTEAFF. The CDR3 region has the DNA TGTGCCAGCAGCTTGGACAGGGCTAACACTGAAGCTTTCTTT. The chain links TRBV5-6 to TRBJ1-1, with a possible D match to TRBD1 (6 bases). CDR1 is SGHDT and CDR2 is YYEEEE in the germline V gene. This CDR3 region has 14 residues. With 0 bases removed from V and 2 bases from J, the gap between germline ends came to 8 bases.

The gene calls are TRBV7-9 and TRBJ2-1, with no clear D. The V and J ends lost 1 base and 9 bases respectively, with 10 bases between them. This CDR3 is 13 amino acids long. Germline lookup yields CDR1 SEHNR and CDR2 FQNEAQ (reference sequence). The CDR3 DNA sequence: TGTGCCAGCAGCTTAGGACTCCTCCCTGAGCAGTTCTTC. Residues: CASSLGLLPEQFF.

The V and J genes are TRBV10-3 and TRBJ1-3; D is ambiguous. There are 16 residues in the CDR3. CDR1 and CDR2 from the germline V gene are ENHRY and SYGVKD. Trimming removed 8 bases from V and 3 bases from J, with 20 bases in between. Here the CDR3 DNA reads TGTGCCATCGCTACCGTCCAGGCGGGTTATGGAAACACCATATATTTT. Protein: CAIATVQAGYGNTIYF.

The gene calls are TRBV18 and TRBJ2-3; no clear D. Germline CDR1 KGHSH, CDR2 LQKENI. Trimming removed 7 bases at V and 3 bases at J, with 8 bases between. The length of the CDR3 is 12 residues. The CDR3 spells CASYAVTDTQYF. CDR3 DNA sequence: TGTGCCAGCTATGCGGTTACAGATACGCAGTATTTT.

The chain has TRBV3-1 (or the pseudogene TRBV3-2) and TRBJ2-3, with D tentatively TRBD1 (5 bases). CDR1 and CDR2 from the germline V gene are LGHDT and YNNKEL (reference sequence). There are 16 residues in the CDR3. V was pared by 1 base and J by 4 bases, with 15 bases between. The CDR3 DNA is TGTGCCAGCAGCCAAGGGCAGGGTACTAACGCAGATACGCAGTATTTT. Translation: CASSQGQGTNADTQYF.

The sample holds a few counts of this clone. V and J are TRBV5-4 and TRBJ1-5; D is ambiguous. Germline CDR1 SGHNT, CDR2 YYREEE (reference sequence). The length of the CDR3 is 13 residues. Trimming stripped 0 bases from V and 4 bases from J, with 5 bases between. Written as DNA, the CDR3 is TGTGCCAGCAGCTTGGCGGGTAATCAGCCCCAGCATTTT. Translation gives CASSLAGNQPQHF. Based on the CDR3 plus reference TRBV5-4 and TRBJ1-5, the full variable domain is ETGVTQSPTHLIKTRGQQVTLRCSSQSGHNTVSWYQQALGQGPQFIFQYYREEENGRGNFPPRFSGLQFPNYSSELNVNALELDDSALYLCASSLAGNQPQHFGDGTRLSIL.

The V gene is TRBV5-4, the J gene TRBJ2-1; 8 positions agree with TRBD2. CDR1 is SGHNT and CDR2 is YYREEE in the germline V gene (reference sequence). The V gene end was trimmed by 4 bases and the J gene end by 8 bases; junction bases not matched to a gene: 8. The CDR3 spans 14 residues. The CDR3 sequence: CASSAGLARHEQFF. The CDR3 DNA sequence: TGTGCCAGCAGCGCCGGACTAGCACGGCATGAGCAGTTCTTC.

CDR3 nucleotide sequence: TGCGCCAGCAGCTTGGCTGCTCGGGTTCCGAACACTGAAGCTTTCTTT. Translating it yields CASSLAARVPNTEAFF. The rearrangement joins TRBV5-1 to TRBJ1-1, with D hard to call. Germline CDR1 SGHRS, CDR2 YFSETQ. The V end was cut by 0 bases, the J end by 1 base, with 13 bases between. The CDR3 loop spans 16 amino acids.

With respect to this clone: The junction departs from germline at one end; a sequencing error may be responsible. The genes are TRBV5-6 and TRBJ2-2; TRBD2 matches 13 bases. Germline loops: CDR1 SGHDT, CDR2 YYEEEE. The CDR3 is 17 amino acids. Written as DNA, the CDR3 is TGTGCCAGCAGCCTCCGGACTAGCGGGAGTGGCACCGGGGAGCCGTTTTTT. It codes for CASSLRTSGSGTGEPFF.

This chain uses TRBV5-1 with TRBJ1-4; TRBD1 matches 7 bases. The V gene end was trimmed by 0 bases and the J gene end by 6 bases; junction bases not matched to a gene: 2. This CDR3 contains 14 residues. Looked up from germline, CDR1 is SGHRS and CDR2 is YFSETQ. This CDR3 is CASSLGQGDEKLFF. The CDR3 coding sequence is TGCGCCAGCAGCTTGGGACAGGGTGATGAAAAACTGTTTTTT.

The V and J genes are TRBV3-1 (or the pseudogene TRBV3-2) and TRBJ1-1; TRBD1 is a possible D gene (6 bases). Germline CDR1 LGHDT, CDR2 YNNKEL (reference sequence). V lost 2 bases and J lost 5, with 15 bases in between. The CDR3 runs to 15 residues. The CDR3 here is CASSQPRTAGTEAFF. DNA for the CDR3: TGTGCCAGCAGCCAACCCCGGACAGCGGGGACTGAAGCTTTCTTT.

The chain couples TRBV2 to TRBJ1-5; D may be TRBD1 (6 bases). The CDR3 contains 13 residues. Germline V gene lookup returns CDR1 SNHLY and CDR2 FYNNEI. The V end lost 6 bases, the J end lost 7 bases, and 13 bases lay between the germline ends. As DNA, the CDR3 is TGTGCCAGCAGACAGGGTATGGACCAGCCCCAGCATTTT. Translated, it gives CASRQGMDQPQHF.

The chain couples TRBV2 to TRBJ1-4; D is unclear. Trimming removed 5 bases from V and 2 bases from J, with 12 bases in between. The CDR3 sequence is 15 residues long. Germline values: CDR1 SNHLY, CDR2 FYNNEI. DNA of the CDR3: TGTGCCAGCAGTTCACTAGGGTCGACTAATGAAAAACTGTTTTTT. Its translation: CASSSLGSTNEKLFF.

The chain uses TRBV19 and TRBJ1-2; 7 bases line up with TRBD1. CDR1 LNHDA and CDR2 SQIVND come from the germline V gene (reference sequence). The CDR3 is 15 residues long. V shed 5 bases, J shed 0 bases, and the junction held 6 bases outside the gene matches. The DNA of the CDR3 is TGTGCCAGTAGTGGGGGGACAGCGACTAACTATGGCTACACCTTC. Amino acids: CASSGGTATNYGYTF.

This clone occurred a few times. This chain uses TRBV25-1 with TRBJ1-3; D gene ambiguous. CDR3 length: 14 amino acids. V lost 3 bases and J 2 bases, leaving 8 bases between the germline ends. Germline V gene data show CDR1 as MGHDK and CDR2 as SYGVNS. The CDR3 DNA reads as TGTGCCAGCAGTGAGGGCACGGCTGGAAACACCATATATTTT. Translating it yields CASSEGTAGNTIYF. The full variable domain, rest sourced from reference TRBV25-1 and TRBJ1-3, is EADIYQTPRYLVIGTGKKITLECSQTMGHDKMYWYQQDPGMELHLIHYSYGVNSTEKGDLSSESTVSRIRTEHFPLTLESARPSHTSQYLCASSEGTAGNTIYFGEGSWLTVV.

This chain joins TRBV15 and TRBJ1-5; 9 bases line up with TRBD1. The CDR3 has 17 amino acids. Per the germline V gene, CDR1 is LNHNV and CDR2 is YYDKDF (reference sequence). V trimming: 2 bases; J trimming: 3 bases; junction bases outside the gene matches: 8. DNA for the CDR3: TGTGCCACCAGCAGAACTATGGGGACAGGGTCCAATCAGCCCCAGCATTTT. It codes for CATSRTMGTGSNQPQHF.